Following are 26 T cell receptor beta chains from one sample sequenced in a study of blood T cell repertoires in COVID-19. The protocol was immunoSEQ multiplex PCR, while the TCRdb copy is restricted to in-frame clones and leaves out a portion. This sample yields a few hundred thousand clones, of which around 90% are seen a single time; around 1% belongs to the top ten. The specimen was peripheral blood. These receptors came from a woman in her 40s with COVID-19, enrolled during active disease.

The rearrangement links TRBV10-2 to TRBJ1-5, with D possibly matching TRBD1 (6 bases). Germline V gene sequence: CDR1 WSHSY, CDR2 SAAADI. This CDR3 contains 13 residues. Trimming stripped 3 bases from V and 7 bases from J, with 10 bases between. The CDR3 loop is CASSEQGVQPQHF. The CDR3 DNA is TGCGCCAGCAGTGAACAGGGCGTGCAGCCCCAGCATTTT.

The CDR3, as DNA: TGTGCCAGCAGTCCCCTCGGGGGACGGGAAAAACTGTTTTTT. Residues: CASSPLGGREKLFF. The J gene is TRBJ1-4, the V gene TRBV28, with D maybe TRBD1 (5 bases). The ends were cut back, 5 bases at V and 8 bases at J, with 15 bases in the middle. Germline V gives CDR1 MDHEN, CDR2 SYDVKM. The CDR3 is 14 residues long. Filled out from reference TRBV28 and TRBJ1-4, the complete variable domain reads DVKVTQSSRYLVKRTGEKVFLECVQDMDHENMFWYRQDPGLGLRLIYFSYDVKMKEKGDIPEGYSVSREKKERFSLILESASTNQTSMYLCASSPLGGREKLFFGSGTQLSVL.

The chain employs TRBV28 and TRBJ2-7; 7 nucleotides match TRBD2. J gave up 5 bases and V 1 base, and 14 bases lay outside the gene matches. CDR1 is MDHEN, CDR2 SYDVKM, per germline. The CDR3 contains 17 residues. In nucleotides, the CDR3 is TGTGCCAGCAGTTTATCCGGCGTTGGCGGGAGAGGCAACGAGCAGTACTTC. Protein sequence: CASSLSGVGGRGNEQYF.

V is TRBV7-2 and J is TRBJ1-1, with 7 nucleotides matching TRBD1. The length of the CDR3 is 14 residues. CDR1 and CDR2 from the germline V gene are SGHTA and FQGNSA. V gave up 5 bases and J gave up 8 bases; unmatched junction bases: 11. The CDR3 loop is CASSPIRQGLEAFF. Written as DNA, the CDR3 is TGTGCCAGCAGCCCAATTCGACAGGGCCTGGAAGCTTTCTTT.

The chain has TRBV27 and TRBJ1-1; D perhaps matches TRBD1 (5 bases). Germline V lookup: CDR1 MNHEY, CDR2 SMNVEV (reference sequence). The CDR3 is 17 amino acids. V lost 5 bases, J lost 0 bases, and 19 bases lay in between. The DNA for the CDR3 is TGTGCCAGCAGTCAACGTATGGGGGGATACATGAACACTGAAGCTTTCTTT. It translates to CASSQRMGGYMNTEAFF.

CDR3 amino acids: CASSQGSRSPLHF. In DNA, the CDR3 is TGTGCCAGCAGCCAGGGGAGTAGGTCACCCCTCCACTTT. The rearrangement links TRBV11-3 to TRBJ1-6, with D possibly being TRBD1 (6 bases). The CDR3 extends over 13 amino acids. Trimming pared 5 bases from V and 10 bases from J, leaving 12 bases between. Per germline, CDR1 SGHNT and CDR2 YENEEA. Together with reference TRBV11-3 and TRBJ1-6, the CDR3 gives the full variable domain: EAGVVQSPRYKIIEKKQPVAFWCNPISGHNTLYWYLQNLGQGPELLIRYENEEAVDDSQLPKDRFSAERLKGVDSTLKIQPAELGDSAVYLCASSQGSRSPLHFGNGTRLTVT.

V usage is TRBV2 and J usage is TRBJ2-5; TRBD1 agrees at 8 bases. Germline V lookup: CDR1 SNHLY, CDR2 FYNNEI. The CDR3 has 15 residues. The trim removed 3 bases at V and 1 base at J, leaving 4 bases unmatched. CDR3: CASSETGVTQETQYF. The CDR3 nucleotides read TGTGCCAGCAGTGAGACAGGGGTAACCCAAGAGACCCAGTACTTC.

The chain uses TRBV28 and TRBJ2-7, with 9 positions matching TRBD1. J was trimmed by 3 bases and V by 6 bases; bases with no gene match: 3. The CDR3 is 13 residues long. Per the germline V gene, CDR1 is MDHEN and CDR2 is SYDVKM. As DNA, the CDR3 is TGTGCCAGCAGGCAGACAGGGGGCTACGAGCAGTACTTC. Translated, it gives CASRQTGGYEQYF.

The chain employs TRBV28 and TRBJ1-2, with 7 bases lining up with TRBD1. The germline CDR1 and CDR2 sequences are MDHEN and SYDVKM. The V gene end was trimmed by 2 bases and the J gene end by 5 bases; junction bases not matched to a gene: 11. The CDR3 has 16 amino acids. CDR3 DNA sequence: TGTGCCAGCAGTTTACTCCTGAGGGGGCAGGGGTATGGCTACACCTTC. Translation: CASSLLLRGQGYGYTF.

The chain is built from TRBV19 and TRBJ2-2, with TRBD2 identical over 10 bases. J lost 6 bases, V lost 8 bases, and 15 bases had no gene match. Germline assignment: CDR1 LNHDA and CDR2 SQIVND (reference sequence). The CDR3 covers 17 residues. The CDR3 sequence: CASHISLAGVRSGELFF. The DNA of the CDR3 is TGTGCCAGTCATATTTCGCTAGCGGGAGTTCGGTCCGGGGAGCTGTTTTTT.

This chain connects TRBV4-3 to TRBJ2-3; 8 bases map to TRBD2. V shed 8 bases and J 6 bases; nucleotides not matched to a gene: 4. Germline assignment: CDR1 LGHNA and CDR2 YSLEER. The CDR3 length is 12 residues. CDR3 in amino acids: CASRGGGDTQYF. As DNA, the CDR3 is TGCGCCAGCCGGGGGGGCGGGGATACGCAGTATTTT.

The chain joins TRBV28 to TRBJ1-4, with 7 bases matching TRBD1. CDR3 length equals 14 residues. The germline CDR1 and CDR2 sequences are MDHEN and SYDVKM. The J segment lost 6 bases and the V segment lost 4 bases, leaving 5 bases of the junction unmatched. The CDR3 DNA follows: TGTGCCAGCAGTTCGACAGGGATCGATGAAAAACTGTTTTTT. It codes for CASSSTGIDEKLFF.

The rearrangement uses TRBV5-4 and TRBJ2-7, with 7 positions matching TRBD2. Germline V gene lookup returns CDR1 SGHNT and CDR2 YYREEE (reference sequence). V was pared by 4 bases and J by 3 bases, with 10 bases of the junction left unmatched. The CDR3 extends over 15 amino acids. The CDR3 DNA sequence: TGTGCCAGCAGCCAGAACGGACTAGATGGCTACGAGCAGTACTTC. Translating it yields CASSQNGLDGYEQYF.

This clone turned up a few times. The chain recombines TRBV9 with TRBJ1-1; a possible D gene is TRBD1 (6 bases). Germline lookup yields CDR1 SGDLS and CDR2 YYNGEE. The CDR3 is 16 residues long. V dropped 1 base and J dropped 3 bases, with 16 bases sitting between them. The CDR3, as DNA: TGTGCCAGCAGCGTAACTGGGGGCGAGGGGGACACTGAAGCTTTCTTT. Amino acid sequence: CASSVTGGEGDTEAFF.

This clone was seen once. The chain uses TRBV7-9 and TRBJ1-1; 8 bases are a match to TRBD1. The V gene end was trimmed by 5 bases and the J gene end by 0 bases; junction bases not matched to a gene: 11. The CDR3 is 17 amino acids. CDR1 and CDR2 from the germline V gene are SEHNR and FQNEAQ (reference sequence). CDR3 region: CASSLGTGNSMNTEAFF. The DNA for the CDR3 is TGTGCCAGCAGCCTCGGGACAGGAAACAGCATGAACACTGAAGCTTTCTTT.

V and J are TRBV6-4 and TRBJ1-5; a weak D match, TRBD1 (5 bases). Germline V gene lookup returns CDR1 MRHNA and CDR2 SNTAGT. This CDR3 spans 13 amino acids. V was trimmed by 4 bases and J by 5 bases, leaving 9 bases between them. The CDR3 loop is CASSARADQPQHF. The DNA for the CDR3 is TGTGCCAGCAGTGCCAGGGCGGATCAGCCCCAGCATTTT.

The chain carries TRBV7-8 and TRBJ2-3; TRBD2 aligns across 11 bases. This CDR3 has 16 residues. CDR1 SGHVS and CDR2 FQNEAQ come from the germline V gene. The ends lost 5 bases at V and 6 bases at J; junction bases unmatched: 10. The CDR3 DNA sequence: TGTGCCAGCAGCATAGTAGCGGGGGGGCCGGGGGATACGCAGTATTTT. Protein product: CASSIVAGGPGDTQYF. Based on the CDR3 plus reference TRBV7-8 and TRBJ2-3, the full variable domain is GAGVSQSPRYKVAKRGQDVALRCDPISGHVSLFWYQQALGQGPEFLTYFQNEAQLDKSGLPSDRFFAERPEGSVSTLKIQRTQQEDSAVYLCASSIVAGGPGDTQYFGPGTRLTVL.

The chain recombines TRBV5-1 with TRBJ1-2; possibly TRBD1 for D (6 bases). The ends were cut back, 1 base at V and 6 bases at J, with 16 bases in the middle. The CDR3 spans 15 residues. Per germline, CDR1 SGHRS and CDR2 YFSETQ. The CDR3 here is CASSLSGAGLDGYTF. The CDR3 region has the DNA TGCGCCAGCAGCTTGTCAGGGGCAGGACTAGATGGCTACACCTTC.

This clone was observed a handful of times. The CDR3 coding sequence is TGTGCCAGCAGTCGACAGGGGAGGGCTTTCTTT. Translated, it gives CASSRQGRAFF. The V call is TRBV2, the J call TRBJ1-1; TRBD1 aligns across 8 bases. From germline, CDR1 is SNHLY and CDR2 FYNNEI. Trimming at V came to 5 bases and at J to 11 bases, leaving 4 bases not matched to a gene. This CDR3 is 11 amino acids long.

This clone was counted a single time. The gene calls are TRBV18 and TRBJ1-5; D is possibly TRBD1 (5 bases). Germline-derived CDR1 and CDR2 are KGHSH and LQKENI. The CDR3 totals 14 residues. V was cut by 3 bases and J by 1 base, with 7 bases left in between. CDR3 protein: CASSPRQSNQPQHF. The CDR3 nucleotides read TGTGCCAGCTCACCGCGACAGAGCAATCAGCCCCAGCATTTT.

The J gene is TRBJ2-5, the V gene TRBV30, with D perhaps TRBD2 (5 bases). CDR3 length equals 12 residues. From germline, CDR1 is GTSNPN and CDR2 SVGIG (reference sequence). The V gene lost 3 bases and the J gene lost 5 bases, with 10 bases spanning the gap. CDR3 sequence (DNA): TGTGCCTGGAGCACCGGCGGGGAGACCCAGTACTTC. This codes for CAWSTGGETQYF. The entire variable domain, with the rest obtained from reference TRBV30 and TRBJ2-5, is as follows: SQTIHQWPATLVQPVGSPLSLECTVEGTSNPNLYWYRQAAGRGLQLLFYSVGIGQISSEVPQNLSASRPQDRQFILSSKKLLLSDSGFYLCAWSTGGETQYFGPGTRLLVL.

The chain links TRBV9 to TRBJ2-2; no definite D call. Trimming pared 4 bases from V and 4 bases from J, leaving 8 bases between. CDR3 length equals 13 residues. The germline V gene has CDR1 SGDLS and CDR2 YYNGEE. CDR3 loop: CASSPGSTGELFF. DNA of the CDR3: TGTGCCAGCAGCCCAGGCAGCACCGGGGAGCTGTTTTTT.

This clone was observed a handful of times. The genes are TRBV6-2 or TRBV6-3 and TRBJ2-7; 8 bases are a match to TRBD1. V shed 1 base, J shed 4 bases, and the junction held 6 bases outside the gene matches. Germline V CDR1 and CDR2: MNHEY, SVGEGT. The CDR3 is 15 residues long. CDR3 region: CASSYFQGATYEQYF. CDR3 DNA: TGTGCCAGCAGTTACTTTCAGGGGGCGACTTACGAGCAGTACTTC.

This clone was found a few times. The chain is built from TRBV7-9 and TRBJ2-7; 9 nucleotides line up with TRBD1. V shed 1 base and J 4 bases; nucleotides not matched to a gene: 8. Germline-derived CDR1 and CDR2 are SEHNR and FQNEAQ (reference sequence). There are 16 residues in the CDR3. The CDR3 protein is CASSLEITGGWYEQYF. DNA of the CDR3: TGTGCCAGCAGCTTAGAGATAACAGGGGGCTGGTACGAGCAGTACTTC.

This chain links TRBV19 with TRBJ2-7, with D possibly being TRBD1 (6 bases). With 0 bases removed from V and 4 bases from J, the gap between germline ends came to 13 bases. The CDR3 has 15 residues. Germline V gene sequence: CDR1 LNHDA, CDR2 SQIVND (reference sequence). The DNA of the CDR3 is TGTGCCAGTAGTATAGAAAGGATTGGGACATACGAGCAGTACTTC. Protein sequence: CASSIERIGTYEQYF.

This clone was detected only once. The gene calls are TRBV19 and TRBJ1-1; tentative D call: TRBD1 (5 bases). The germline CDR1 and CDR2 sequences are LNHDA and SQIVND (reference sequence). V lost 5 bases and J lost 7, with 14 bases in between. The CDR3 spans 13 residues. CDR3 DNA: TGTGCCAGTAGTGCCAACTGGGGGGATGAAGCTTTCTTT. Its protein is CASSANWGDEAFF.